One TCR beta chain is described in this entry. What it binds is not known. CDR1 and CDR2 from the germline V gene are SGHNT and YYREEE (reference sequence). CDR3 length: 15 residues. The V and J ends lost 1 base and 5 bases, in that order; junction bases with no gene match: 7. These data come from a study of cytomegalovirus exposure and HLA in healthy donors. Study outcomes and limitations: The study designated about 180 TCR beta chains cytomegalovirus-associated. Subsequent analysis showed first-cohort TCR clusters tending to co-occur in 120 validation repertoires. In vitro experiments confirmed that a few CMV-associated chains were specific for CMV antigens.

The donors were part of the validation cohort, which consisted of about 120 subjects and was separate from the first cohort of several hundred subjects. Assay used: immunoSEQ multiplex PCR; TCRdb lists only in-frame clones, some missing. The table shows some 140,000 clones, with approximately 82% occurring only once. The rearrangement links TRBV5-4 to TRBJ1-2; 8 bases match TRBD1. The sequenced material came from PBMCs. The clonotype was recovered from a man younger than 40 in good health and CMV-seropositive. In DNA, the CDR3 is TGTGCCAGCAGCTTGACAGGACAGGGTGTTTATGGCTACACCTTC. Protein sequence: CASSLTGQGVYGYTF.